Listed below are T cell receptor beta chains from one sample, sequenced in a study of cytomegalovirus exposure and HLA in healthy donors. Here immunoSEQ multiplex PCR was the method, and the copy in TCRdb shows in-frame clones only, minus some. This sample yields approximately 190,000 clones, of which around 81% are seen a single time; approximately 2% belongs to the top ten. Sequencing input: PBMCs. These TCRs come from a woman aged 18-29 years in good health and CMV-seropositive. The CDR3 runs from the conserved cysteine through the conserved F or W. A D gene is named only where the DNA matches it firmly. A row's size may be missing; if present it is once, few, many or a size class.

d_gene	abundance	v_gene	j_gene	CDR3nt	CDR3aa
TRBD1	-	TRBV4-1	TRBJ1-5	TGCGCCAGCAGCCAAGGGAACAGGGGGGGCCAGCCCCAGCATTTT	CASSQGNRGGQPQHF
TRBD1	-	TRBV5-1	TRBJ1-5	TGCGCCAGCAGCCCAGACAGGGTCAATCAGCCCCAGCATTTT	CASSPDRVNQPQHF
-	-	TRBV30	TRBJ1-5	TGTGCCTGGAGTGTCGCCACAGGCAATCAGCCCCAGCATTTT	CAWSVATGNQPQHF
-	-	TRBV18	TRBJ1-2	TGTGCCAGCTCACCATTAGAACAGAACCACTATGGCTACACCTTC	CASSPLEQNHYGYTF
-	-	TRBV19	TRBJ2-2	TGTGCCAGTAGTATCAATAGATACCGACTTAACACCGGGGAGCTGTTTTTT	CASSINRYRLNTGELFF
TRBD1	-	TRBV27	TRBJ1-1	TGTGCCAGCAGTTTATCCGGGCGGCAGGGGGCCCGAGCTTTCTTT	CASSLSGRQGARAFF
-	-	TRBV4-1	TRBJ2-7	TGCGCCAGCAGACCTGAAGGGGCCTTCTCCTACGAGCAGTACTTC	CASRPEGAFSYEQYF
-	-	TRBV6-6	TRBJ1-1	TGTGCCAGCAGTTACACCGGACAGTACACTGAAGCTTTCTTT	CASSYTGQYTEAFF
TRBD1	-	TRBV30	TRBJ2-1	TGTGCCTGGAGTACAGGGGAACACAATGAGCAGTTCTTC	CAWSTGEHNEQFF
TRBD2	-	TRBV11-2	TRBJ2-1	TGTGCCAGCAGCTTACGAGTAGCGGGGCAACCGGGTAATGAGCAGTTCTTC	CASSLRVAGQPGNEQFF
-	-	TRBV27	TRBJ2-3	TGTGCCAGCAGGACTAGGGGCACAGATACGCAGTATTTT	CASRTRGTDTQYF
-	-	TRBV7-9	TRBJ1-1	TGTGCCAGCAGCTCCAACAGTGGGAGCACTGAAGCTTTCTTT	CASSSNSGSTEAFF
TRBD2	-	TRBV7-3	TRBJ2-1	TGTGCCAGCAGCCCGGCTTGGGGGGGTGATGAGCAGTTCTTC	CASSPAWGGDEQFF
TRBD2	once	TRBV7-2	TRBJ2-5	TGTGCCAGCAGCATCGGACTAGCGGGGGGCCGGTACCAAGAGACCCAGTACTTC	CASSIGLAGGRYQETQYF
-	few	TRBV6-5	TRBJ1-1	TGTGCCAGCAGCCAGAATGGACTCACTGAAGCTTTCTTT	CASSQNGLTEAFF
-	-	TRBV7-9	TRBJ2-3	TGTGCCAGCAGCTTCACTAGTGCAGAAGATACGCAGTATTTT	CASSFTSAEDTQYF
-	-	TRBV28	TRBJ1-2	TGTGCCAGCAGCCCCTTCCGGAGAGCTAACTATGGCTACACCTTC	CASSPFRRANYGYTF
TRBD2	-	TRBV4-1	TRBJ2-1	TGCGCCAGCAGCCAAGACCCAGCGGGGGGCTCCTACAATGAGCAGTTCTTC	CASSQDPAGGSYNEQFF